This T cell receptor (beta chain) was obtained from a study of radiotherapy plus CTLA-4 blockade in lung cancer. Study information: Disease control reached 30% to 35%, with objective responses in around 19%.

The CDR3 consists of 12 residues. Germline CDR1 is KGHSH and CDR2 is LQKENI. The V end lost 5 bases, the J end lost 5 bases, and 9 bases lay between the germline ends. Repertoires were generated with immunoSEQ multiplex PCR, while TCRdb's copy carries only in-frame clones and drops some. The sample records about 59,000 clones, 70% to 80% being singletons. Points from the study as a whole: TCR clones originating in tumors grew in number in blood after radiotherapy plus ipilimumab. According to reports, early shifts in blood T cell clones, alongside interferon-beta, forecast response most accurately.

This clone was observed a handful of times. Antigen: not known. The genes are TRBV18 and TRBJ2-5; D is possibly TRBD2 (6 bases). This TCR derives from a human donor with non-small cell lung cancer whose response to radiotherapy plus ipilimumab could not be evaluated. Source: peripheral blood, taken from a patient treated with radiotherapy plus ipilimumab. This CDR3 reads CASSSGGETQYF. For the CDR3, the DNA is TGTGCCAGCTCATCCGGAGGGGAGACCCAGTACTTC.